This entry lists 17 T cell receptor beta chains sequenced from one sample in a study of T cells in Graves' hyperthyroidism and ophthalmopathy. The investigators amplified TCR beta CDR3 regions from RNA transcripts. The HTBI primer set drove a first-round RT-PCR of the TCR CDR3. TCRdb called the multiplex PCR reads again in MiXCR, with one record for every CDR3 protein. The sample lists some 510,000 distinct CDR3 sequences; 20% were seen once. The specimen sequenced was blood. The receptors shown here come from a man between 18 and 29 years old with Graves' hyperthyroidism.

In this sample, this clonotype turned up many times. The chain has TRBV28 and TRBJ2-7; D unclear. V lost 6 bases and J lost 0, with 15 bases in between. Germline V lookup: CDR1 MDHEN, CDR2 SYDVKM. CDR3 length: 15 residues. CDR3 loop: CASSLMGPLSYEQYF. CDR3 bases: TGTGCCAGCAGCCTTATGGGCCCTCTCTCCTACGAGCAGTACTTC.

This clonotype was observed at least ten times. The CDR3 sequence is CASSYPGTGAPYEQYF. The CDR3 region has the DNA TGTGCCAGCAGTTACCCCGGGACAGGGGCGCCCTACGAGCAGTACTTC. The V and J genes are TRBV11-2 and TRBJ2-7, with 10 bases identical to TRBD1. The J segment lost 2 bases and the V segment lost 6 bases, leaving 10 bases of the junction unmatched. Germline CDR1 reads SGHAT; CDR2 reads FQNNGV. The CDR3 has 16 residues.

The V gene is TRBV19, the J gene TRBJ1-1; D gene uncertain. This CDR3 has 14 amino acids. Trimming cost V 6 bases and J 1 base, with 12 bases left between them. Germline CDR1 and CDR2: LNHDA and SQIVND (reference sequence). The CDR3 nucleotides are TGTGCCAGTAGCCCCTTCTACGCGAACACTGAAGCTTTCTTT. This encodes CASSPFYANTEAFF.

This clonotype was detected many times. The J gene is TRBJ2-4, the V gene TRBV27; D not resolved. Deletions cut 3 bases from V and 0 bases from J, with 12 bases between. CDR1 and CDR2 from the germline V gene are MNHEY and SMNVEV (reference sequence). The CDR3 consists of 16 residues. The CDR3 spells CASSLYGNPAKNIQYF. Written as DNA, the CDR3 is TGTGCCAGCAGTTTGTACGGCAACCCAGCCAAAAACATTCAGTACTTC.

This clonotype occurred many times. DNA of the CDR3: TGTGCCAGTGGAACTTCCAACTATGGCTACACCTTC. Its translation: CASGTSNYGYTF. The rearrangement links TRBV19 to TRBJ1-2; the D is unclear. The germline CDR1 and CDR2 sequences are LNHDA and SQIVND (reference sequence). Trimming left V 8 bases short and J 2 bases short, with 9 bases between. The CDR3 runs to 12 residues.

This clonotype was counted many times. The chain has TRBV6-2 or TRBV6-3 and TRBJ2-6; D unresolved. The V gene lost 2 bases and the J gene lost 0 bases, with 5 bases spanning the gap. CDR3 length: 15 amino acids. Germline V gives CDR1 MNHEY, CDR2 SVGEGT. This CDR3 reads CASSYVHSGANVLTF. The CDR3, as DNA: TGTGCCAGCAGTTACGTCCACTCTGGGGCCAACGTCCTGACTTTC.

This clonotype was counted at least ten times. This rearrangement joins TRBV11-3 to TRBJ2-2; D possibly corresponds to TRBD1 (5 bases). Trimming pared 5 bases from V and 3 bases from J, leaving 13 bases between. The germline gives CDR1 SGHNT, CDR2 YENEEA. This CDR3 is 15 amino acids long. The CDR3 loop is CASSPIDSHTGELFF. CDR3 in DNA: TGTGCCAGCAGCCCAATAGACAGTCACACCGGGGAGCTGTTTTTT.

The chain links TRBV12-3 or TRBV12-4 to TRBJ2-4; a weak D match, TRBD1 (6 bases). This CDR3 is built from 15 residues. With 5 bases removed from V and 0 bases from J, the gap between germline ends came to 11 bases. CDR3 nucleotide sequence: TGTGCCAGCAGTCCGGGACACCTAGCCAAAAACATTCAGTACTTC. It specifies CASSPGHLAKNIQYF.

A word on this clonotype: This may be a read error: a much more frequent sequence differs by one nucleotide. The chain carries TRBV28 and TRBJ2-7; the D gene is possibly TRBD2 (6 bases). Germline V gene data show CDR1 as MDHEN and CDR2 as SYDVKM. The V end was cut by 2 bases, the J end by 2 bases, with 16 bases between. The CDR3 has 16 residues. The CDR3 protein is CASSLRYLACAYEQYF. CDR3 coding DNA: TGTGCCAGCAGTTTACGCTACCTAGCGTGTGCCTACGAGCAGTACTTC.

In this sample, this clonotype turned up many times. The chain carries TRBV6-2 or TRBV6-3 and TRBJ2-2; tentative D call: TRBD1 (5 bases). This CDR3 has 14 residues. V dropped 2 bases and J dropped 7 bases, with 11 bases sitting between them. Germline-derived CDR1 and CDR2 are MNHEY and SVGEGT. The CDR3 loop reads CASSYVQGIGELFF. The CDR3 DNA follows: TGTGCCAGCAGTTACGTTCAGGGAATCGGGGAGCTGTTTTTT.

Ten or more counts support this clonotype. The genes are TRBV6-1 and TRBJ2-5, with TRBD2 identical over 10 bases. V dropped 2 bases and J dropped 2; count of bases not matched to a gene: 2. This CDR3 contains 15 residues. The germline V gene has CDR1 MNHNS and CDR2 SASEGT. The CDR3 coding sequence is TGTGCCAGCAGTGAACAAGCGGGGGGGCAAGAGACCCAGTACTTC. Its translation is CASSEQAGGQETQYF.

This clonotype was observed at least ten times. This chain connects TRBV6-1 to TRBJ2-7; D could derive from TRBD1 or TRBD2 (5 bases each). V dropped 5 bases and J dropped 6 bases, with 17 bases sitting between them. CDR3 size: 14 residues. Germline-derived CDR1 and CDR2 are MNHNS and SASEGT. CDR3 in DNA: TGTGCCAGCAGTCCCGGGACGGAGGTCGGCGAGCAGTACTTC. Protein: CASSPGTEVGEQYF.

The sample holds many counts of this clonotype. The chain combines TRBV6-5 with TRBJ2-5; weak D call: TRBD1 (5 bases). There are 15 residues in the CDR3. Germline V gene data show CDR1 as MNHEY and CDR2 as SVGAGI. V was trimmed by 0 bases and J by 0 bases, leaving 8 bases between them. The DNA of the CDR3 is TGTGCCAGCAGTTACTCGCAGGGTCACCAAGAGACCCAGTACTTC. Residues: CASSYSQGHQETQYF.

To note about this clonotype: A read error is possible here, since a much larger clone lies one base away. The J gene is TRBJ2-7, the V gene TRBV6-1, with D unclear. The CDR3 is 11 residues long. V was clipped by 8 bases and J by 3 bases, with 8 bases between them. From germline, CDR1 is MNHNS and CDR2 SASEGT. Here the CDR3 reads CASGWRYEQYF. The CDR3, as DNA: TGTGCCAGCGGCTGGCGCTACGAGCAGTACTTC.

The chain joins TRBV20-1 to TRBJ2-7; D perhaps matches TRBD1 (7 bases). V was trimmed by 6 bases and J by 2 bases, leaving 29 bases between them. Germline assignment: CDR1 DFQATT and CDR2 SNEGSKA (reference sequence). The CDR3 consists of 18 residues. As DNA, the CDR3 is TGCAGTGCCCTTGTCAGGGGGGCCCGATTTAACCGAACCTACGAGCAGTACTTC. Translation: CSALVRGARFNRTYEQYF.

This clonotype was seen at least ten times. This chain joins TRBV28 and TRBJ1-2, with a possible D match to TRBD1 (6 bases). Per germline, CDR1 MDHEN and CDR2 SYDVKM. The CDR3 extends over 14 amino acids. With 2 bases removed from V and 10 bases from J, the gap between germline ends came to 17 bases. The CDR3: CASSLRTAGDDYTF. The CDR3 bases are TGTGCCAGCAGTTTAAGGACAGCCGGGGATGACTACACCTTC.

Concerning this clonotype itself: This CDR3 fails to terminate in the conserved phenylalanine or tryptophan, so it likely reflects a read error. This chain uses TRBV2 with TRBJ1-2, with D possibly being TRBD1 (5 bases). Germline CDR1 is SNHLY and CDR2 is FYNNEI. This CDR3 is built from 13 residues. CDR3 loop: CASCDLGPYGYTV. The CDR3 bases are TGTGCCAGCTGTGACCTGGGACCTTACGGCTACACCGTC.